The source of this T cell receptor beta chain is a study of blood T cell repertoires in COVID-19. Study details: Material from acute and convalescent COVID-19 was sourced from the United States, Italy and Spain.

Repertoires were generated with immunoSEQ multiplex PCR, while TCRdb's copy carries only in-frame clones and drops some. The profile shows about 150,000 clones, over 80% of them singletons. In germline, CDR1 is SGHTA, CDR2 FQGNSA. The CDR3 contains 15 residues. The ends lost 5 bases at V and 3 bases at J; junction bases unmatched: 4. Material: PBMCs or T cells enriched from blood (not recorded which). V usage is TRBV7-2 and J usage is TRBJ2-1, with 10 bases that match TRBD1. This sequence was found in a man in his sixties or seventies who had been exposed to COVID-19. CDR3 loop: CASSPGDRGYNEQFF. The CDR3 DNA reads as TGTGCCAGCAGCCCTGGGGACAGGGGCTACAATGAGCAGTTCTTC.